What follows are 9 T cell receptor beta chains derived from one specimen sequenced in a study of blood T cell repertoires in COVID-19. Some clones are missing from TCRdb's copy, which holds only in-frame ones; the method was immunoSEQ multiplex PCR. The repertoire holds about 120,000 clones, with 65% to 90% as singletons. The sequenced sample was peripheral blood. The receptor source for this set is an elderly man with acute or convalescent COVID-19.

The V and J genes are TRBV5-1 and TRBJ2-7, with 7 bases matching TRBD1. There are 13 residues in the CDR3. V was pared by 5 bases and J by 3 bases, with 5 bases of the junction left unmatched. CDR1 SGHRS and CDR2 YFSETQ come from the germline V gene. For the CDR3, the DNA is TGCGCCAGCAGTCGGGCAGGGGGCTACGAGCAGTACTTC. Encoded protein: CASSRAGGYEQYF.

The CDR3 is CASSPQGDSYEQYF. Written as DNA, the CDR3 is TGTGCCAGCAGCCCCCAGGGGGACTCCTACGAGCAGTACTTC. The chain employs TRBV7-3 and TRBJ2-7; 7 bases agree with TRBD1. The CDR3 loop spans 14 amino acids. Germline V lookup: CDR1 SGHTA, CDR2 FQGTGA. V gave up 5 bases and J gave up 0 bases; unmatched junction bases: 4.

The V and J genes are TRBV7-9 and TRBJ2-7; 8 bases are a match to TRBD1. V lost 1 base and J lost 2; bases outside the gene matches: 10. The germline gives CDR1 SEHNR, CDR2 FQNEAQ (reference sequence). The CDR3 is 17 amino acids. The DNA of the CDR3 is TGTGCCAGCAGCTTAGTCCCGGGACAGGCCAGTACCTACGAGCAGTACTTC. Its translation is CASSLVPGQASTYEQYF.

This chain connects TRBV19 to TRBJ1-4; 8 bases are a match to TRBD1. This CDR3 region has 14 residues. Germline V gene lookup returns CDR1 LNHDA and CDR2 SQIVND (reference sequence). Trimming cost V 1 base and J 5 bases; bases outside gene matches: 0. The CDR3 region is CASSIGQGNEKLFF. As DNA, the CDR3 is TGTGCCAGTAGTATAGGACAGGGGAATGAAAAACTGTTTTTT.

This clone was seen just once. The chain couples TRBV10-2 to TRBJ2-5; D is undetermined. V lost 3 bases to trimming and J lost 4 bases, with 3 bases between them. The germline V gene encodes CDR1 WSHSY and CDR2 SAAADI. The CDR3 totals 11 residues. CDR3 bases: TGCGCCAGCAGTGATATAGAGACCCAGTACTTC. The encoded protein is CASSDIETQYF.

The V gene is TRBV6-2 or TRBV6-3, the J gene TRBJ1-1, with D possibly matching TRBD1 (6 bases). The CDR3 is made up of 13 amino acids. Looked up from germline, CDR1 is MNHEY and CDR2 is SVGEGT. Trimming cost V 5 bases and J 6 bases, with 13 bases left between them. CDR3 amino acids: CASSAIQGSEAFF. DNA of the CDR3: TGTGCCAGCAGTGCGATACAGGGTTCTGAAGCTTTCTTT.

The chain has TRBV6-5 and TRBJ1-1, with no clear D. The germline V gene has CDR1 MNHEY and CDR2 SVGAGI. The CDR3 loop spans 13 amino acids. The V end lost 6 bases, the J end lost 5 bases, and 13 bases lay between the germline ends. The CDR3 DNA follows: TGTGCCAGCAGAAGTTCCGCGGTGACTGAAGCTTTCTTT. Amino acid sequence: CASRSSAVTEAFF.

The chain carries TRBV5-1 and TRBJ1-1; 9 bases agree with TRBD1. The CDR3 is made up of 15 amino acids. Germline V gene data show CDR1 as SGHRS and CDR2 as YFSETQ. V shed 2 bases and J 8 bases; nucleotides not matched to a gene: 10. This chain's CDR3 is CASSFGTGGAGEAFF. The CDR3 DNA reads TGCGCCAGCAGCTTCGGTACAGGGGGCGCCGGGGAAGCTTTCTTT.

This clone was picked up one time. The chain carries TRBV18 and TRBJ2-2; no firm D call. Germline CDR1 and CDR2: KGHSH and LQKENI. V lost 0 bases, J lost 6 bases, and 11 bases lay in between. The CDR3 loop spans 15 amino acids. The CDR3 sequence: CASSPPLRQAGELFF. CDR3 DNA: TGTGCCAGCTCACCACCGCTCAGACAAGCCGGGGAGCTGTTTTTT.